These 8 T cell receptor beta chains came from one sample sequenced in a study of Ad26.COV2.S vaccination and SARS-CoV-2 variants. Treatment: roughly 20 received Ad26.COV2.S at low or high dose, single or two shots; roughly five received placebo; per-sample allocation not given. Specimen acquisition occurred on day 63 following the initial vaccine or placebo injection. Using immunoSEQ multiplex PCR, the repertoire was profiled, and TCRdb retains in-frame clones only, with some absent. In the table there are approximately 400,000 clones, about 88% of which are singletons. The sequencing here drew on peripheral blood, taken in a trial of Ad26.COV2.S vaccine versus placebo. The receptors were gathered from a person aged 18-60 years who received the Ad26.COV2.S COVID-19 vaccine or a placebo.

This chain links TRBV18 with TRBJ2-1; 7 bases map to TRBD2. Per the germline V gene, CDR1 is KGHSH and CDR2 is LQKENI. Trimming cost V 1 base and J 3 bases; bases outside gene matches: 3. The CDR3 contains 15 residues. In nucleotides, the CDR3 is TGTGCCAGCTCACCACGAACTAGCGACTACAATGAGCAGTTCTTC. It yields the protein CASSPRTSDYNEQFF.

The chain carries TRBV18 and TRBJ2-2; D uncertain. V lost 6 bases and J 6 bases, leaving 11 bases between the germline ends. Germline CDR1 reads KGHSH; CDR2 reads LQKENI. CDR3 size: 13 residues. CDR3 DNA: TGTGCCAGCTCTCAGCAGGTTCCCGGGGAGCTGTTTTTT. This codes for CASSQQVPGELFF.

The genes are TRBV5-6 and TRBJ1-2; no reliable D call. With 1 base removed from V and 4 bases from J, the gap between germline ends came to 8 bases. The CDR3 is 13 residues long. Germline V CDR1 and CDR2: SGHDT, YYEEEE. The chain's CDR3 is CASSLMAAYGYTF. The CDR3 nucleotides read TGTGCCAGCAGCTTGATGGCCGCCTATGGCTACACCTTC.

This clone has only one observation. V is TRBV19 and J is TRBJ2-4; TRBD1 matches at 7 bases. Germline V CDR1 and CDR2: LNHDA, SQIVND (reference sequence). This CDR3 is 17 amino acids long. After removal of 0 bases from V and 2 bases from J, the junction contained 7 bases not matched to a gene. This CDR3 reads CASSIDRTGGTKNIQYF. As DNA, the CDR3 is TGTGCCAGTAGTATAGATAGGACAGGCGGTACCAAAAACATTCAGTACTTC. The full variable domain, in which reference TRBV19 and TRBJ2-4 provide the parts outside the CDR3, is DGGITQSPKYLFRKEGQNVTLSCEQNLNHDAMYWYRQDPGQGLRLIYYSQIVNDFQKGDIAEGYSVSREKKESFPLTVTSAQKNPTAFYLCASSIDRTGGTKNIQYFGAGTRLSVL.

The chain joins TRBV9 to TRBJ2-3; 8 nucleotides line up with TRBD2. V was pared by 6 bases and J by 4 bases, with 10 bases of the junction left unmatched. This CDR3 is built from 15 residues. Germline lookup yields CDR1 SGDLS and CDR2 YYNGEE. The CDR3 sequence: CASNQAGASADTQYF. As DNA, the CDR3 is TGTGCCAGCAACCAAGCGGGAGCCTCGGCAGATACGCAGTATTTT.

The CDR3: CASSLANTVGPSTQPQHF. As DNA, the CDR3 is TGTGCCAGCAGCTTAGCGAACACCGTGGGACCCTCGACTCAGCCCCAGCATTTT. This chain links TRBV7-8 with TRBJ1-5; D is possibly TRBD1 (5 bases). Germline lookup yields CDR1 SGHVS and CDR2 FQNEAQ. V lost 0 bases and J lost 6, with 21 bases in between. The CDR3 totals 18 residues.

V usage is TRBV9 and J usage is TRBJ2-6; D is uncertain. V lost 0 bases, J lost 0 bases, and 7 bases lay in between. The CDR3 length is 16 residues. CDR1 is SGDLS, CDR2 YYNGEE, per germline. The CDR3 region is CASSVVLSSGANVLTF. The CDR3 DNA reads as TGTGCCAGCAGCGTAGTTTTAAGCTCTGGGGCCAACGTCCTGACTTTC.

The gene calls are TRBV7-6 and TRBJ2-3; D might be TRBD2 (6 bases). The V and J ends lost 2 bases and 2 bases respectively, with 14 bases between them. The CDR3 is 16 residues long. Germline V CDR1 and CDR2: SGHVS, FNYEAQ. The CDR3 sequence: CASSLRLVDVTDTQYF. The CDR3 nucleotides are TGTGCCAGCAGCTTACGACTAGTTGATGTCACAGATACGCAGTATTTT.